This entry lists 31 T cell receptor beta chains sequenced from one sample in a study of Ad26.COV2.S vaccination and SARS-CoV-2 variants. The sample's treatment: some 19 received Ad26.COV2.S at low or high dose, single or two shots; roughly five received placebo; per-sample allocation not given. Samples analyzed were those drawn on day 63 after the first vaccine or placebo injection. The data were produced by immunoSEQ multiplex PCR, yet TCRdb's version contains in-frame clones alone and is incomplete. The table has 350,000 to 400,000 clones, around nine tenths seen once; the top ten hold 3.5%. The sequencing here drew on peripheral blood, taken in a trial of Ad26.COV2.S vaccine versus placebo. These receptors were obtained from a person between 18 and 65 years old who received the Ad26.COV2.S COVID-19 vaccine or a placebo.

J is TRBJ1-1 and V is TRBV27, with a possible D match to TRBD1 (5 bases). V was clipped by 2 bases and J by 4 bases, with 14 bases between them. Germline V gene sequence: CDR1 MNHEY, CDR2 SMNVEV (reference sequence). The CDR3 contains 15 residues. CDR3 bases: TGTGCCAGCAGTTTAGGCTGGGGGTTGGGCACTGAAGCTTTCTTT. Translated: CASSLGWGLGTEAFF.

This chain connects TRBV6-2 or TRBV6-3 to TRBJ2-2; no definite D call. The CDR3 sequence is 14 residues long. Trimming left V 2 bases short and J 5 bases short, with 9 bases between. The germline V gene encodes CDR1 MNHEY and CDR2 SVGEGT. DNA for the CDR3: TGTGCCAGCAGTTACATGCTCCCGACCGGGGAGCTGTTTTTT. It translates to CASSYMLPTGELFF.

The V gene is TRBV5-3, the J gene TRBJ2-3; 7 nucleotides agree with TRBD2. TRBV5-3 is an ORF; its function is uncertain. The CDR3 loop spans 15 amino acids. With V trimmed by 3 bases and J by 11 bases, 15 bases remained unmatched. The CDR3 here is CARSSTRDRGVEQYF. The CDR3 region has the DNA TGTGCCAGAAGCTCCACGCGGGACCGGGGGGTAGAGCAGTATTTT.

The rearrangement uses TRBV5-1 and TRBJ2-7; D possibly uses TRBD1 or TRBD2 (6 bases each). V was cut by 5 bases and J by 3 bases, with 15 bases left in between. CDR1 SGHRS and CDR2 YFSETQ come from the germline V gene. CDR3 size: 14 residues. CDR3 sequence reads: CASRRFGGGYEQYF. The CDR3 DNA follows: TGCGCCAGCAGACGTTTCGGGGGCGGCTACGAGCAGTACTTC. The full variable domain, with the rest looked up from reference TRBV5-1 and TRBJ2-7, is KAGVTQTPRYLIKTRGQQVTLSCSPISGHRSVSWYQQTPGQGLQFLFEYFSETQRNKGNFPGRFSGRQFSNSRSEMNVSTLELGDSALYLCASRRFGGGYEQYFGPGTRLTVT.

In this sample, this clone turned up a few times. The CDR3 spells CASSTQSGANVLTF. CDR3 DNA sequence: TGTGCCAGTAGTACCCAATCTGGGGCCAACGTCCTGACTTTC. The J gene is TRBJ2-6, the V gene TRBV19; D gene unclear. V gave up 4 bases and J gave up 1 base, with 5 bases separating them. The CDR3 is 14 residues long. The germline V gene encodes CDR1 LNHDA and CDR2 SQIVND (reference sequence).

The genes are TRBV6-2 or TRBV6-3 and TRBJ2-4, with D maybe TRBD1 (6 bases). The CDR3 has 15 residues. Germline CDR1 MNHEY, CDR2 SVGEGT. The V end lost 2 bases, the J end lost 0 bases, and 8 bases lay between the germline ends. CDR3 amino acids: CASSYLQGAKNIQYF. In DNA, the CDR3 is TGTGCCAGCAGTTACCTACAGGGAGCCAAAAACATTCAGTACTTC.

The chain couples TRBV7-2 to TRBJ1-5; D is perhaps TRBD1 (5 bases). The CDR3 has 13 residues. CDR1 is SGHTA and CDR2 is FQGNSA in the germline V gene. Deletions cut 3 bases from V and 5 bases from J, with 8 bases between. CDR3 in amino acids: CASSLGVDQPQHF. The CDR3 nucleotides read TGTGCCAGCAGCTTGGGGGTAGATCAGCCCCAGCATTTT.

The V gene is TRBV6-1, the J gene TRBJ1-4; no reliable D call. The CDR3 loop spans 14 amino acids. The germline V gene has CDR1 MNHNS and CDR2 SASEGT. The V gene lost 2 bases and the J gene lost 6 bases, with 10 bases spanning the gap. The CDR3 nucleotides read TGTGCCAGCAGTGAATCAACAGCATATGAAAAACTGTTTTTT. Protein product: CASSESTAYEKLFF.

V usage is TRBV5-1 and J usage is TRBJ2-7, with D maybe TRBD1 (7 bases). CDR3 length: 14 amino acids. Germline values: CDR1 SGHRS, CDR2 YFSETQ. Trimming pared 4 bases from V and 0 bases from J, leaving 11 bases between. The CDR3 sequence is CASSPGDSSYEQYF. The CDR3 coding sequence is TGCGCCAGCAGCCCGGGGGACAGCTCCTACGAGCAGTACTTC.

CDR3 in amino acids: CASSLAPESVYGYTF. In DNA, the CDR3 is TGTGCCAGCAGCTTGGCACCGGAGTCTGTCTATGGCTACACCTTC. This chain connects TRBV5-5 to TRBJ1-2; no clear D. Germline V gene lookup returns CDR1 SGHKS and CDR2 YYEKEE (reference sequence). The CDR3 length is 15 residues. Trimming left V 0 bases short and J 4 bases short, with 13 bases between.

Concerning this clone: The sample contains more than one DNA sequence encoding this CDR3. This chain uses TRBV7-9 with TRBJ1-1; D is unclear. Per germline, CDR1 SEHNR and CDR2 FQNEAQ (reference sequence). CDR3 length: 13 amino acids. V lost 0 bases to trimming and J lost 5 bases, with 7 bases between them. The DNA for the CDR3 is TGTGCCAGCAGCTTAGCGTCTGGTACTGAAGCTTTCTTT. It yields the protein CASSLASGTEAFF. The variable domain in full, completed from reference TRBV7-9 and TRBJ1-1, reads DTGVSQNPRHKITKRGQNVTFRCDPISEHNRLYWYRQTLGQGPEFLTYFQNEAQLEKSRLLSDRFSAERPKGSFSTLEIQRTEQGDSAMYLCASSLASGTEAFFGQGTRLTVV.

The gene calls are TRBV7-9 and TRBJ2-1; D is ambiguous. With 5 bases removed from V and 4 bases from J, the gap between germline ends came to 12 bases. CDR3 length: 14 residues. Germline V gene lookup returns CDR1 SEHNR and CDR2 FQNEAQ (reference sequence). This CDR3 reads CASSPGDGYNEQFF. The CDR3 nucleotides are TGTGCCAGCAGCCCAGGTGACGGATACAATGAGCAGTTCTTC.

This clone was recorded only once. The chain employs TRBV4-1 and TRBJ1-2; no clear D gene. V was pared by 0 bases and J by 1 base, with 9 bases between. The CDR3 is 15 residues long. Germline CDR1 MGHRA, CDR2 YSYEKL. This CDR3 reads CASSQEYGDNYGYTF. For the CDR3, the DNA is TGCGCCAGCAGCCAAGAATATGGGGATAACTATGGCTACACCTTC.

This clone has only one observation. The chain carries TRBV2 and TRBJ2-1, with D uncertain. Trimming pared 1 base from V and 12 bases from J, leaving 13 bases between. The CDR3 length is 13 residues. Germline CDR1 is SNHLY and CDR2 is FYNNEI. The CDR3 sequence is CASSEEAKGVQFF. For the CDR3, the DNA is TGTGCCAGCAGTGAAGAGGCGAAAGGCGTGCAGTTCTTC.

This clone was seen just once. The V call is TRBV7-2, the J call TRBJ2-3, with D perhaps TRBD1 or TRBD2 (6 bases each). Germline V CDR1 and CDR2: SGHTA, FQGNSA. Trimming removed 8 bases at V and 5 bases at J, with 17 bases between. The CDR3 is 14 amino acids. The CDR3: CASSRGLVGDTQYF. The CDR3 DNA sequence: TGTGCCAGCTCCCGGGGGCTGGTAGGAGATACGCAGTATTTT.

A note on this clone: At the DNA level, this CDR3 is encoded by other sequences in the same sample as well. This CDR3 is CASSFRGGQETQYF. The CDR3 coding sequence is TGCGCCAGCAGCTTCCGGGGGGGCCAAGAGACCCAGTACTTC. The chain carries TRBV5-1 and TRBJ2-5; 8 bases agree with TRBD2. Germline loops: CDR1 SGHRS, CDR2 YFSETQ. This CDR3 is 14 amino acids long. Unmatched junction bases numbered 1, after V lost 2 bases and J lost 1 base.

The chain couples TRBV11-3 to TRBJ2-2; TRBD1 aligns across 7 bases. The CDR3 runs 16 residues. Germline V lookup: CDR1 SGHNT, CDR2 YENEEA. With 5 bases clipped from V and 5 bases from J, the junction kept 11 bases outside the gene matches. The CDR3 sequence: CASSAALGQSTGELFF. CDR3 coding DNA: TGTGCCAGCAGCGCGGCCCTGGGACAGTCTACCGGGGAGCTGTTTTTT.

Points on this clone: This sample also contains other DNA sequences that code for the same CDR3. V is TRBV5-1 and J is TRBJ2-3; D call uncertain. This CDR3 contains 12 residues. Germline V gene lookup returns CDR1 SGHRS and CDR2 YFSETQ. Trimming shortened V by 0 bases and J by 2 bases, and 1 base separated the two germline ends. CDR3 protein: CASSLDTDTQYF. The CDR3 coding sequence is TGCGCCAGCAGCTTGGACACAGATACGCAGTATTTT.

The chain employs TRBV7-2 and TRBJ2-7; weak D call: TRBD1 (6 bases). CDR1 and CDR2 from the germline V gene are SGHTA and FQGNSA. V lost 5 bases, J lost 7 bases, and 18 bases lay in between. The CDR3 loop spans 14 amino acids. CDR3 residues: CASSLHRDSGEQYF. As DNA, the CDR3 is TGTGCCAGCAGCCTACACAGGGATTCGGGGGAGCAGTACTTC.

DNA of the CDR3: TGTGCCAGCAGCTCTCGTACACTCTCTGGAAACACCATATATTTT. Encoded protein: CASSSRTLSGNTIYF. The rearrangement joins TRBV7-9 to TRBJ1-3; D unresolved. V shed 4 bases and J shed 0 bases, with 10 bases lying between them. The CDR3 has 15 amino acids. Looked up from germline, CDR1 is SEHNR and CDR2 is FQNEAQ (reference sequence).

On this clone itself: The sample carries other DNA sequences with the same CDR3. CDR3 protein: CASRNSYEQYF. CDR3 sequence (DNA): TGTGCCAGCAGGAACTCCTACGAGCAGTACTTC. V and J are TRBV6-5 and TRBJ2-7; D not resolved. The V gene's germline CDR1 is MNHEY and CDR2 SVGAGI. The CDR3 spans 11 residues. Trimming left V 6 bases short and J 0 bases short, with 3 bases between.

This rearrangement joins TRBV27 to TRBJ1-1; D is possibly TRBD1 (5 bases). CDR1 and CDR2 (germline): MNHEY, SMNVEV (reference sequence). The CDR3 extends over 14 amino acids. Trimming shortened V by 6 bases and J by 1 base, and 12 bases separated the two germline ends. CDR3 sequence: CASRGVQGNTEAFF. The CDR3 DNA is TGTGCCAGCAGGGGTGTTCAGGGGAACACTGAAGCTTTCTTT.

This clone was recorded a few times. V is TRBV11-2 and J is TRBJ1-2; D uncertain. This CDR3 comprises 15 residues. Trimming stripped 5 bases from V and 8 bases from J, with 21 bases between. Looked up from germline, CDR1 is SGHAT and CDR2 is FQNNGV. CDR3 amino acids: CASSPRTVVRRGYTF. The CDR3 DNA follows: TGTGCCAGCAGCCCGAGGACGGTGGTCCGTAGGGGCTACACCTTC.

The gene calls are TRBV4-1 and TRBJ1-5; D remains ambiguous. The CDR3 runs 16 residues. V lost 1 base to trimming and J lost 7 bases, with 17 bases between them. Germline V CDR1 and CDR2: MGHRA, YSYEKL. In DNA form, the CDR3 reads TGCGCCAGCAGCCAAGTTTCGGGCCCCAAGGGCCAGCCCCAGCATTTT. This codes for CASSQVSGPKGQPQHF.

The chain couples TRBV11-3 to TRBJ2-3; 9 bases line up with TRBD2. Germline V gene lookup returns CDR1 SGHNT and CDR2 YENEEA. This CDR3 is 16 amino acids long. V gave up 5 bases and J gave up 5 bases; unmatched junction bases: 11. As DNA, the CDR3 is TGTGCCAGCAGCCTTGGGCGGGGACTAGCAAAAGATACGCAGTATTTT. Protein sequence: CASSLGRGLAKDTQYF.

The chain combines TRBV7-9 with TRBJ2-1; TRBD2 matches 7 bases. Looked up from germline, CDR1 is SEHNR and CDR2 is FQNEAQ (reference sequence). J was trimmed by 7 bases and V by 2 bases; bases with no gene match: 11. CDR3 length: 16 residues. The CDR3 sequence is CASSLTGGWLGNEQFF. The CDR3 bases are TGTGCCAGCAGCTTAACGGGGGGTTGGCTAGGGAATGAGCAGTTCTTC.

V and J are TRBV19 and TRBJ2-7; D is perhaps TRBD1 (5 bases). This CDR3 has 16 amino acids. The germline V gene encodes CDR1 LNHDA and CDR2 SQIVND (reference sequence). V lost 2 bases, J lost 3 bases, and 17 bases lay in between. DNA of the CDR3: TGTGCCAGTAGTATAAAGGCGGCGACAGAGCACTACGAGCAGTACTTC. It codes for CASSIKAATEHYEQYF. Full variable domain (missing parts from reference TRBV19 and TRBJ2-7): DGGITQSPKYLFRKEGQNVTLSCEQNLNHDAMYWYRQDPGQGLRLIYYSQIVNDFQKGDIAEGYSVSREKKESFPLTVTSAQKNPTAFYLCASSIKAATEHYEQYFGPGTRLTVT.

The rearrangement links TRBV21-1 to TRBJ2-2. TRBV21-1 is a documented pseudogene. The CDR3 runs to 18 residues. This chain's CDR3 is CASRFRAPGGLGPGELFF. The DNA of the CDR3 is TGTGCCAGCAGATTTAGAGCGCCCGGGGGCCTAGGACCCGGGGAGCTGTTTTTT.

The chain employs TRBV7-9 and TRBJ2-3; 9 bases fit TRBD1. CDR1 is SEHNR, CDR2 FQNEAQ, per germline (reference sequence). This CDR3 spans 15 amino acids. Losses at the gene ends were 3 bases for V and 3 bases for J; bases not matched to a gene: 4. The CDR3 reads CASSFGQGRTDTQYF. The CDR3 coding sequence is TGTGCCAGCAGCTTCGGACAGGGGCGGACAGATACGCAGTATTTT.

This rearrangement joins TRBV13 to TRBJ2-2; D may be TRBD1 (6 bases). Germline CDR1 and CDR2: PRHDT and FYEKMQ (reference sequence). With 2 bases removed from V and 4 bases from J, the gap between germline ends came to 8 bases. The CDR3 has 14 amino acids. The CDR3 sequence is CASSLKGVTGELFF. CDR3 DNA: TGTGCCAGCAGCTTAAAGGGGGTCACCGGGGAGCTGTTTTTT.

The gene calls are TRBV19 and TRBJ1-2, with D tentatively TRBD1 (5 bases). This CDR3 spans 14 amino acids. The V end was cut by 6 bases, the J end by 0 bases, with 11 bases between. Per the germline V gene, CDR1 is LNHDA and CDR2 is SQIVND (reference sequence). CDR3 bases: TGTGCCAGTAGCGACAGCTTAGCTAACTATGGCTACACCTTC. It codes for CASSDSLANYGYTF.